A single sample is the source of the 2 T cell receptor beta chains below, sequenced in a study of blood T cell repertoires in COVID-19 (dated by TCRdb to about 2020). Library generation was performed with the immunoSEQ multiplex PCR assay. The immuneACCESS repertoire file appears here via TCRdb, limited to in-frame rearrangements. These files lack a portion of the clones; in checked studies, under half of the deficit traces to unresolved V genes, and the cause of the others is not known. A total of about 230,000 clones appear in this sample, approximately 80% of them only once. The ten largest make up under 30% of the sample. Sequenced material: peripheral blood. These receptors were collected from a middle-aged man with acute or convalescent COVID-19.

The chain is built from TRBV6-1 and TRBJ1-2; 8 bases fit TRBD1. This CDR3 contains 13 residues. Per the germline V gene, CDR1 is MNHNS and CDR2 is SASEGT. Trimming at V came to 6 bases and at J to 7 bases, leaving 7 bases not matched to a gene. The CDR3 sequence: CASRDREKGGYTF. CDR3 in DNA: TGTGCCAGCAGGGACAGGGAGAAAGGTGGCTACACCTTC.

V gene TRBV7-2 combines with J gene TRBJ2-3; TRBD2 agrees at 11 bases. J gave up 2 bases and V 5 bases, and 3 bases lay outside the gene matches. This CDR3 comprises 15 residues. Germline CDR1 reads SGHTA; CDR2 reads FQGNSA. CDR3 loop: CASSPSGRNTDTQYF. As DNA, the CDR3 is TGTGCCAGCAGCCCTAGCGGGAGGAACACAGATACGCAGTATTTT.